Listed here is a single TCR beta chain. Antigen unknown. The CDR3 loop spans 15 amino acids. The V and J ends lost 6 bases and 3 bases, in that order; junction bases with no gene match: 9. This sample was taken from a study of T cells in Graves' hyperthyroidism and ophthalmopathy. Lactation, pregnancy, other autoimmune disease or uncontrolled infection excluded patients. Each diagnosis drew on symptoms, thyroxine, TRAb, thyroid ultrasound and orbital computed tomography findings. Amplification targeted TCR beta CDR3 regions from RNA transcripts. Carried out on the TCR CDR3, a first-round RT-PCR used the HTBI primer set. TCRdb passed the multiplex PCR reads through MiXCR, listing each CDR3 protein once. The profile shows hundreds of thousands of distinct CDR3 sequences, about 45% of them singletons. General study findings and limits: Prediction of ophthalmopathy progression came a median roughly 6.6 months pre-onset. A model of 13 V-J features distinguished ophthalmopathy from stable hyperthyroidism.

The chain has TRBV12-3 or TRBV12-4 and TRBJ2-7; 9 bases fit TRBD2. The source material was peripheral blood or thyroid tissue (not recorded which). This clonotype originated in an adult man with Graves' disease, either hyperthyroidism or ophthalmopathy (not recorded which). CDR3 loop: CASSVVAGAYYEQYF. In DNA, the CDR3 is TGTGCCAGCAGCGTTGTAGCGGGAGCATACTACGAGCAGTACTTC.